This T cell receptor (beta chain) derives from a study of shared clonotypes between healthy human individuals. Study outcomes and limitations: Although depth was large, rarefaction showed that sequencing of the sorted subsets was incomplete. Around 5.4% of naive CD4 clonotypes were common to a few donors.

The study ran the assay at deep level. The method was immunoSEQ multiplex PCR; TCRdb's version includes in-frame clones alone and lacks a portion of them. This sample has roughly 1.4 million clones, with 98% found just once. On this clone itself: The antigen is unknown.

Germline CDR1 is SGHDN and CDR2 is FVKESK. V trimming: 2 bases; J trimming: 6 bases; junction bases outside the gene matches: 4. The CDR3 totals 14 residues. The receptor was isolated from a man younger than 45 in good health. The chain couples TRBV14 to TRBJ2-3; 8 bases align to TRBD2. The sample was naive CD4+ T cells sorted from blood. Sample subset: CD45RA+ positively selected. The CDR3 DNA reads as TGTGCCAGCAGCCAACTCGGGACTAGTGATACGCAGTATTTT. The encoded protein is CASSQLGTSDTQYF.